The present TCR beta chain was sequenced within a study of T cells in Graves' hyperthyroidism and ophthalmopathy. Study-wide context: Peripheral blood specimens were obtained at initial diagnosis, prior to any treatment.

Amplification targeted TCR beta CDR3 regions from RNA transcripts. With the HTBI primer set, the TCR CDR3 went through a first round of RT-PCR. In TCRdb, the multiplex PCR reads were re-called with MiXCR into one record per CDR3 protein. The sample holds fewer than 600,000 distinct CDR3 sequences, approximately 15% seen once. The ends were cut back, 5 bases at V and 0 bases at J, with 8 bases in the middle. This CDR3 is built from 15 residues. Germline-derived CDR1 and CDR2 are SNHLY and FYNNEI. The sequence was collected from a woman aged 35 to 49 with Graves' hyperthyroidism. The rearrangement uses TRBV2 and TRBJ2-6; D might be TRBD1 (5 bases). The material sequenced was blood. CDR3 amino acids: CASSTGFSGANVLTF. As DNA, the CDR3 is TGTGCCAGCAGTACAGGTTTCTCTGGGGCCAACGTCCTGACTTTC.